The next 2 T cell receptor beta chains were all read from a single sample in a study of monozygotic twins with inflammatory bowel disease. TCRdb reanalyzed the 5' RACE reads and collapses them to one entry per CDR3 protein, without DNA. The sample table sets out some 330,000 distinct CDR3 sequences. The material sequenced was blood. The receptor source for this set is a human donor with ulcerative colitis or Crohn's disease, or a healthy co-twin of an affected twin (not recorded which).

The V call is TRBV3-1, the J call TRBJ2-3; the TCRdb D gene call, TRBD2, has no DNA to confirm it. CDR3 length: 17 amino acids. Per germline, CDR1 LGHDT and CDR2 YNNKEL (reference sequence). CDR3 residues: CASSQGFVSGIGDTQYF.

This rearrangement joins TRBV19 to TRBJ1-4. The CDR3 sequence is 16 residues long. Germline V CDR1 and CDR2: LNHDA, SQIVND (reference sequence). The CDR3 reads CASSIGPVATNEKLFF.